The text below deals with one T cell receptor beta chain. This record belongs to a study of blood T cell repertoires in COVID-19. The wider study: T cells, B-cell-depleted T cells, or PBMCs supplied cDNA or gDNA.

The CDR3 sequence is 16 residues long. Per the germline V gene, CDR1 is LGHDT and CDR2 is YNNKEL (reference sequence). With 3 bases removed from V and 6 bases from J, the gap between germline ends came to 18 bases. TCRdb keeps only in-frame clones here, not all; method: immunoSEQ multiplex PCR. Of approximately 34,000 clones listed, about nine tenths are singletons. This sequence originates from a man aged 60 to 69 with acute or convalescent COVID-19. The sequenced sample consisted of peripheral blood. The V and J genes are TRBV3-1 (or the pseudogene TRBV3-2) and TRBJ2-1; possible D gene TRBD2, 6 bases. CDR3 DNA: TGTGCCAGCAGCCACTCCGGGAGTACGGCTAGCAATGAGCAGTTCTTC. Protein sequence: CASSHSGSTASNEQFF.